Here is one TCR beta chain with its context. This entry comes from a study of identical twins. From the 5' RACE reads, TCRdb called clonotypes with MiXCR, one entry per CDR3 protein. The sample shows around 490,000 distinct CDR3 sequences, about 20% of them seen only once. Germline V lookup: CDR1 SQVTM, CDR2 ANQGSEA. V was shortened by 7 bases and J by 4 bases, with 10 bases between the two germline ends. The CDR3 sequence is 12 residues long. These same records also appear under a second study, on yellow fever vaccine responses in identical twins.

This clonotype originated in a woman aged 18 to 35 in good health. Input material: CD4+ T cells sorted from blood. V is TRBV29-1 and J is TRBJ2-2; D unresolved. DNA of the CDR3: TGCAGCGGGGGTCCTAGCACCGGGGAGCTGTTTTTT. The encoded protein is CSGGPSTGELFF.